This T cell receptor (beta chain) comes out of a study of human T cells and chemical hapten exposure. This clonotype has a handful of counts. Trimming took 6 bases from V and 5 from J; bases not matched to a gene: 9. The CDR3 contains 13 residues. Germline V CDR1 and CDR2: DFQATT, SNEGSKA (reference sequence). Noted time point: patch test 1, 2 weeks after DPC sensitization. Treatment here: therapeutic diphenylcyclopropenone sensitization with weekly scalp DPC. Participating donors were patients with alopecia, aged 18 to 70 years, considered appropriate candidates for DPC. The library tagged each cDNA molecule with unique molecular identifiers. TCRdb called the RACE reads again in MiXCR, with one record for every CDR3 protein. This sample has 380,000 or so distinct CDR3 sequences; roughly 4.8% occur once, and the top ten carry 2% to 2.5%.

The receptor was derived from a woman aged 50 to 60 with alopecia areata. Some clones in this sample may be carry-over from other donors' samples. The chain couples TRBV20-1 to TRBJ2-7, with 8 bases fitting TRBD2. Here the sequenced sample was whole blood, taken in connection with sensitization to the hapten diphenylcyclopropenone (DPC). In DNA, the CDR3 is TGCAGTGCCCCTACAGCGGGAGACGACGAGCAGTACTTC. It yields the protein CSAPTAGDDEQYF.